Listed here are 16 T cell receptor beta chains from one sample, sequenced in a study of breast tumors, draining lymph nodes, adjacent tissues. TCRdb fed the multiplex PCR reads into MiXCR, producing one record per CDR3 protein. The sample shows 150,000 or so distinct CDR3 sequences, approximately 33% of them seen only once. Breast cancer patients provided tissue from their axillary draining lymph nodes. The material sequenced was axillary lymph node tissue. The receptor source for this set is a female donor with breast cancer. Some clones in this sample may be carry-over from other donors' samples.

The table lists this clonotype with many counts. The rearrangement links TRBV7-9 to TRBJ2-3; TRBD1 matches 10 bases. V lost 4 bases to trimming and J lost 1 base; unmatched junction nucleotides: 20. The CDR3 extends over 21 amino acids. Germline-derived CDR1 and CDR2 are SEHNR and FQNEAQ (reference sequence). CDR3 DNA sequence: TGTGCCAGCAGCTCTACATCGACAGGGGGCGACAGGCTGGGTGGCACAGATACGCAGTATTTT. This gives the protein CASSSTSTGGDRLGGTDTQYF. Combining the CDR3 with reference TRBV7-9 and TRBJ2-3 gives the whole variable domain DTGVSQNPRHKITKRGQNVTFRCDPISEHNRLYWYRQTLGQGPEFLTYFQNEAQLEKSRLLSDRFSAERPKGSFSTLEIQRTEQGDSAMYLCASSSTSTGGDRLGGTDTQYFGPGTRLTVL.

This clonotype was counted at least ten times. The rearrangement links TRBV4-3 to TRBJ1-6; D unresolved. Between the trimmed V and J ends, which lost 0 bases and 11 bases, there was a span of 8 bases. This CDR3 has 13 residues. From germline, CDR1 is LGHNA and CDR2 YSLEER. DNA for the CDR3: TGCGCCAGCAGCCAAGATCCCGGGGCACCCCTCCACTTT. Protein: CASSQDPGAPLHF.

A word on this clonotype: Since a much larger clone is just one base distant, this may be a read error. The limits of the CDR3 on the DNA are not certain, so only TCRdb's listed CDR3 is given. The chain links TRBV9 to TRBJ2-7; the tabulated D call, TRBD2, remains unverified against the DNA. Germline V gene sequence: CDR1 SGDLS, CDR2 YYNGEE. Ends included, the CDR3 has 15 residues. CDR3: CASSVGEGAGYEPYF.

This clonotype was seen ten or more times. V usage is TRBV3-1 and J usage is TRBJ1-6, with 7 bases that match TRBD1. CDR1 LGHDT and CDR2 YNNKEL come from the germline V gene (reference sequence). The CDR3 totals 14 residues. V dropped 8 bases and J dropped 10; count of bases not matched to a gene: 11. The chain's CDR3 is CASGPTGEVSPLHF. The CDR3 DNA is TGTGCCAGCGGACCCACAGGGGAGGTGTCACCCCTCCACTTT.

This clonotype has ten or more counts. The rearrangement uses TRBV20-1 and TRBJ2-7; 11 bases align to TRBD1. The CDR3 has 13 residues. J lost 5 bases, V lost 6 bases, and 6 bases had no gene match. Germline CDR1 is DFQATT and CDR2 is SNEGSKA (reference sequence). The CDR3 here is CSAPGQGADEQYF. CDR3 bases: TGCAGTGCACCCGGACAGGGGGCGGACGAGCAGTACTTC.

This clonotype was seen at least ten times. The rearrangement joins TRBV24-1 to TRBJ2-1; 7 bases are shared with TRBD1. Germline loops: CDR1 KGHDR, CDR2 SFDVKD. This CDR3 comprises 12 residues. V trimming: 8 bases; J trimming: 9 bases; junction bases outside the gene matches: 6. The CDR3 DNA follows: TGTGCCACCAAAGGACAGGTTGGTGAGCAGTTCTTC. Translation: CATKGQVGEQFF.

Notes on this clonotype: No conserved phenylalanine or tryptophan is present at the end of the CDR3, so a read error is the likely explanation. The chain combines TRBV29-1 with TRBJ2-7; no firm D call. CDR3 length equals 8 residues. Germline V gene data show CDR1 as SQVTM and CDR2 as ANQGSEA. Trimming took 8 bases from V and 1 from J, leaving 0 bases between them. CDR3 residues: CSSYEQYL. The DNA for the CDR3 is TGCAGCTCCTACGAGCAGTACCTC.

The sample holds a few counts of this clonotype. This may be a read error: a much more frequent sequence differs by one nucleotide. The rearrangement links TRBV11-3 to TRBJ2-1; D is uncertain. CDR1 is SGHNT and CDR2 is YENEEA in the germline V gene. The V gene lost 4 bases and the J gene lost 12 bases, with 13 bases spanning the gap. CDR3 length equals 12 residues. Here the CDR3 reads CASSSTPTAQFF. The DNA for the CDR3 is TGTGCCAGCAGCTCGACTCCAACTGCGCAGTTCTTC.

This clonotype has at least ten counts. V is TRBV19 and J is TRBJ1-5, with D tentatively TRBD1 (6 bases). Per the germline V gene, CDR1 is LNHDA and CDR2 is SQIVND (reference sequence). V gave up 4 bases and J gave up 2 bases, with 12 bases separating them. CDR3 length: 15 residues. The CDR3, as DNA: TGTGCCAGTAGTAAACAGGGAAATGGCAATCAGCCCCAGCATTTT. It codes for CASSKQGNGNQPQHF.

This clonotype has a count of ten or more. This rearrangement joins TRBV6-1 to TRBJ2-3, with 10 bases aligning to TRBD2. J gave up 3 bases and V 5 bases, and 8 bases lay outside the gene matches. CDR1 is MNHNS and CDR2 is SASEGT in the germline V gene. CDR3 length: 16 amino acids. CDR3 protein: CASSINSGGTTDTQYF. The CDR3 DNA follows: TGTGCCAGCAGTATCAATAGCGGGGGGACTACAGATACGCAGTATTTT.

This clonotype has at least ten counts. The V gene is TRBV5-1, the J gene TRBJ2-6, with D perhaps being TRBD1 or TRBD2 (5 bases each). This CDR3 is 16 amino acids long. Germline loops: CDR1 SGHRS, CDR2 YFSETQ. V lost 2 bases to trimming and J lost 3 bases, with 12 bases between them. The chain's CDR3 is CASSFRSGSGANVLTF. The DNA for the CDR3 is TGCGCCAGCAGCTTCCGTTCAGGGAGTGGGGCCAACGTCCTGACTTTC.

The chain employs TRBV7-8 and TRBJ1-6; tentative D call: TRBD1 (6 bases). Germline V gives CDR1 SGHVS, CDR2 FQNEAQ. The CDR3 runs to 15 residues. Trimming shortened V by 0 bases and J by 8 bases, and 11 bases separated the two germline ends. CDR3 in amino acids: CASSLAGGTDSPLHF. CDR3 coding DNA: TGTGCCAGCAGCTTAGCAGGGGGGACGGATTCACCCCTCCACTTT.

This clonotype has a count of ten or more. V is TRBV20-1 and J is TRBJ2-7; 8 nucleotides match TRBD2. The germline gives CDR1 DFQATT, CDR2 SNEGSKA (reference sequence). The junction had 14 bases not matched to a gene; V was cut back by 4 bases and J by 6 bases. This CDR3 has 15 residues. The CDR3 sequence: CSATSLAGNPSEQYF. CDR3 DNA: TGCAGTGCTACCAGTTTAGCGGGAAACCCCAGCGAGCAGTACTTC.

The V call is TRBV30, the J call TRBJ1-1; 7 bases match TRBD1. The ends lost 2 bases at V and 2 bases at J; junction bases unmatched: 2. CDR3 length equals 13 residues. Per the germline V gene, CDR1 is GTSNPN and CDR2 is SVGIG (reference sequence). The CDR3 DNA reads as TGTGCCTGGAGTAGGGACAGAAACACTGAAGCTTTCTTT. It codes for CAWSRDRNTEAFF.

This clonotype was observed many times. V usage is TRBV6-1 and J usage is TRBJ1-5; D is ambiguous. CDR1 and CDR2 from the germline V gene are MNHNS and SASEGT. The V end was cut by 2 bases, the J end by 8 bases, with 10 bases between. CDR3 length: 13 amino acids. The CDR3, as DNA: TGTGCCAGCAGTGAATTTGTGGGAGAGCCCCAGCATTTT. It is translated as CASSEFVGEPQHF.

V is TRBV5-1 and J is TRBJ1-2; 9 bases match TRBD1. Germline CDR1 SGHRS, CDR2 YFSETQ. V lost 3 bases, J lost 8 bases, and 11 bases stayed unmatched. This CDR3 has 15 amino acids. The CDR3 DNA reads as TGCGCCAGCAGCTCCTCCGGGACAGGGCGCTACGGCTACACCTTC. Amino acids: CASSSSGTGRYGYTF. Filled out from reference TRBV5-1 and TRBJ1-2, the complete variable domain reads KAGVTQTPRYLIKTRGQQVTLSCSPISGHRSVSWYQQTPGQGLQFLFEYFSETQRNKGNFPGRFSGRQFSNSRSEMNVSTLELGDSALYLCASSSSGTGRYGYTFGSGTRLTVV.